This T cell receptor beta chain comes out of a study of blood T cell repertoires in COVID-19. For the study at large: Researchers got acute and convalescent COVID-19 samples from the United States, Italy and Spain. From T cells, B-cell-depleted T cells, or PBMCs came the material, which was cDNA or gDNA.

In the original analysis: Researchers report that nucleated cell counts were estimated from reference gene primer amplification. Produced via immunoSEQ multiplex PCR; TCRdb's table is partial and in-frame only. D and trimming were read from the DNA, whereas the V and J calls and clone size are those reported in that table. This sample yields about 170,000 clones, of which 84% are seen a single time; roughly 14% belongs to the top ten. Seattle patients were enrolled during active infection and followed longitudinally. The CDR3 consists of 16 residues. Germline CDR1 SGHRS, CDR2 YFSETQ. V was pared by 0 bases and J by 2 bases, with 15 bases between.

This chain joins TRBV5-1 and TRBJ2-7, with D tentatively TRBD2 (6 bases). Sequencing input: peripheral blood. The receptor's source is a woman aged 70-85 years with COVID-19, enrolled during active disease. The CDR3 sequence is CASSLGVADSPYEQYF. CDR3 DNA: TGCGCCAGCAGCTTGGGGGTAGCGGACTCACCCTACGAGCAGTACTTC. Looking up the rest from reference TRBV5-1 and TRBJ2-7 gives the full variable domain: KAGVTQTPRYLIKTRGQQVTLSCSPISGHRSVSWYQQTPGQGLQFLFEYFSETQRNKGNFPGRFSGRQFSNSRSEMNVSTLELGDSALYLCASSLGVADSPYEQYFGPGTRLTVT.